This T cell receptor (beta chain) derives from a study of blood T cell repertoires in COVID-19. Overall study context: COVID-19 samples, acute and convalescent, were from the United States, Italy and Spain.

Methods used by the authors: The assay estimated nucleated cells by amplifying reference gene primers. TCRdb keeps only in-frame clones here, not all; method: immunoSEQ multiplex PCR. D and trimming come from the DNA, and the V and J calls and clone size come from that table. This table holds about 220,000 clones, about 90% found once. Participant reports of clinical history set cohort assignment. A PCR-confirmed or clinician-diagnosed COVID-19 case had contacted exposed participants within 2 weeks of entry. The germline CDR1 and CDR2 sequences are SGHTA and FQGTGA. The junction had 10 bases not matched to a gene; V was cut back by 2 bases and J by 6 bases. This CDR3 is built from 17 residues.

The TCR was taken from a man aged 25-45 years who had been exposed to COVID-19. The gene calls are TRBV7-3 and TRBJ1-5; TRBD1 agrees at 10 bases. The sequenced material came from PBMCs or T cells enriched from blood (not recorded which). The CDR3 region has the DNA TGTGCCAGCAGCTTAGGGGGGACAGGGGTGCCCGGTCAGCCCCAGCATTTT. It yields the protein CASSLGGTGVPGQPQHF.